This T cell receptor (beta chain) was found in a study of blood T cells in healthy people across ages. Findings of the study overall: Unsorted PBMC material precluded a definitive naive versus antigen-experienced comparison.

Turning to this clonotype: The antigen is undetermined.

A second PCR of 7 to 11 cycles used a sample-barcoded 5' primer and a J-beta primer mix. TCRdb passed the 5' RACE reads through MiXCR, listing each CDR3 protein once. The table records just over 800,000 distinct CDR3 sequences, around 62% of them present only once. The germline V gene encodes CDR1 SGHVS and CDR2 FQNEAQ. This CDR3 is 12 amino acids long. Ranging in age from about 6 to 95, the donors were healthy Caucasian individuals from Russia. The study isolated at least 6.5 million PBMCs from each sample. Samples each yielded at least 6 micrograms of total RNA. This TCR came from a man aged 25-45 years in good health. This sequence joins TRBV7-8 and TRBJ2-4; D is perhaps TRBD1 (5 bases). TRBJ2-7 explains the end of the DNA better; the J call may be wrong. Sequencing used blood. CDR3 sequence: CASSWQGYEQYF. CDR3 coding DNA: TGTGCCAGCAGCTGGCAGGGCTACGAGCAGTACTTC.